The entry below describes one T cell receptor beta chain. Antigen: not known. Repertoires were generated with immunoSEQ multiplex PCR, while TCRdb's copy carries only in-frame clones and drops some. Of 68,000 or so clones in the sample, approximately 81% were seen once. The CDR3 is 15 residues long. The germline gives CDR1 LNHNV, CDR2 YYDKDF (reference sequence). V shed 3 bases, J shed 4 bases, and the junction held 8 bases outside the gene matches. The sample is drawn from a study of a mutant IDH1 vaccine in newly diagnosed glioma. Study in general: Initiation of the vaccine course occurred 4-6 weeks after radiotherapy alone, or alongside temozolomide cycles. Sex among treated patients split around 60% male, roughly 38% female; mean age was roughly 40 years.

Study conclusions and caveats: Shifts in the top peripheral T cell clonotypes seemed unrelated to pseudoprogression.

As for time point: week 35, safety follow-up. All doses held 300 ug of mutant IDH1 20-mer peptide, with topical imiquimod. Patients had eight vaccinations, in weeks 1, 3, 5, 7, 11, 15, 19 and 23. The specimen was PBMCs, collected from a glioma patient whose treatment included an IDH1 peptide vaccine. The sequence came from a man aged 18 to 30 with glioma. The chain couples TRBV15 to TRBJ1-2; 7 bases align to TRBD1. The CDR3 loop reads CATSRTPGDSYGYTF. CDR3 nucleotides: TGTGCCACCAGCAGGACTCCAGGGGACAGCTATGGCTACACCTTC.